In this sample, the clone carrying this T cell receptor (beta chain) turned up many times. This entry belongs to a study of T cells of healthy individuals. Germline V gene data show CDR1 as PRHDT and CDR2 as FYEKMQ (reference sequence). V lost 2 bases and J 3 bases, leaving 7 bases between the germline ends. This CDR3 contains 13 residues. In TCRdb, the 5' RACE reads were re-called with MiXCR into one record per CDR3 protein. The sample lists around 90,000 distinct CDR3 sequences; around 5.1% were seen once. This clonotype was sampled from a female donor in good health. The V and J genes are TRBV13 and TRBJ1-2; no clear D gene. CDR3 in DNA: TGTGCCAGCAGCTTAAGCGGTGACTATGGCTACACCTTC. This gives the protein CASSLSGDYGYTF.